One and the same sample provided the 2 T cell receptor beta chains below, sequenced in a study of preoperative IRX-2 immunotherapy in early breast cancer. As to treatment: preoperative locoregional IRX-2 cytokine immunotherapy. Measured with immunoSEQ multiplex PCR; TCRdb has only the in-frame clones, and not every one. Of about 32,000 clones in the sample, around four fifths were seen once. The sample here was lymph node tissue, taken from a patient treated with IRX-2 immunotherapy. These receptors originate from a human donor with breast cancer.

The chain couples TRBV7-8 to TRBJ2-1; maybe TRBD1 (5 bases). The germline V gene encodes CDR1 SGHVS and CDR2 FQNEAQ. The CDR3 contains 14 residues. V was shortened by 5 bases and J by 3 bases, with 11 bases between the two germline ends. CDR3 sequence reads: CASSPGHVYNEQFF. DNA for the CDR3: TGTGCCAGCAGCCCCGGACATGTCTACAATGAGCAGTTCTTC.

The V gene is TRBV5-1, the J gene TRBJ2-5; 8 nucleotides line up with TRBD1. After removal of 2 bases from V and 7 bases from J, the junction contained 7 bases not matched to a gene. The CDR3 contains 14 residues. Germline V gives CDR1 SGHRS, CDR2 YFSETQ. The DNA for the CDR3 is TGCGCCAGCAGCTTCTCAGGGGGCTGGGGGACCCAGTACTTC. Amino acids: CASSFSGGWGTQYF.